This T cell receptor beta chain emerged from a study of read filtering for tumor transcriptome and immune sequencing. From about 400 ng of RNA, a library with molecular barcoded alpha/delta and beta/gamma adaptors was made. TCRdb redid the calling of the reads with MiXCR, one entry per CDR3 protein. The profile covers 100,000 to 150,000 distinct CDR3 sequences, with roughly 13% appearing a single time and 9.5% to 11% taken by the ten largest. This clonotype was seen a few times. V was clipped by 10 bases and J by 6 bases, with 16 bases between them. CDR1 is WSHSY and CDR2 is SAAADI in the germline V gene. This CDR3 contains 12 residues.

Sequencing was carried out using a population of CD138-negative cells sorted from bone marrow. This rearrangement joins TRBV10-2 to TRBJ2-7; the D gene is possibly TRBD2 (7 bases). This receptor was taken from a donor at least 40 years old with multiple myeloma. CDR3 sequence (DNA): TGCGCCACCCAAACAGGGAGGGGCGAGCAGTACTTC. This translates into CATQTGRGEQYF.